The 11 T cell receptor beta chains below all came from one sample that was sequenced in a study of cytomegalovirus exposure and HLA in healthy donors (TCRdb year 2017). The protocol used for the library was the immunoSEQ multiplex PCR assay. The multiplex PCR relied on a mix of 60 forward primers for TCR Vbeta segments and 13 reverse primers for TCR Jbeta segments. Here the immuneACCESS table is served through TCRdb, limited to in-frame sequences with V and J called. Missing clones are a known gap in these copies; in checked studies unresolved V genes cover under half, and the rest lacks a known reason. The sample table shows 250,000 to 350,000 clones, and about 87% are seen once. About 2% of the sample rests with the top ten. Sequencing input: PBMCs. The source is a woman younger than 30 in good health and CMV-seronegative.

V is TRBV7-8 and J is TRBJ2-1; 10 nucleotides agree with TRBD1. Germline V gene lookup returns CDR1 SGHVS and CDR2 FQNEAQ. V shed 0 bases and J 10 bases; nucleotides not matched to a gene: 12. The CDR3 totals 17 residues. CDR3 protein: CASSLARVSGQGSEQFF. The DNA for the CDR3 is TGTGCCAGCAGCTTAGCGAGGGTCTCGGGACAGGGGTCGGAGCAGTTCTTC.

The V and J genes are TRBV10-3 and TRBJ1-1, with a tentative D call TRBD1 (5 bases). The V end was cut by 5 bases, the J end by 1 base, with 17 bases between. From germline, CDR1 is ENHRY and CDR2 SYGVKD. The CDR3 runs 16 residues. The DNA for the CDR3 is TGTGCCATCAGTCAGGGTATAACCCAGAAGAACACTGAAGCTTTCTTT. Translating gives CAISQGITQKNTEAFF.

The V gene is TRBV2, the J gene TRBJ1-2; D is unresolved. V gave up 2 bases and J gave up 0 bases, with 10 bases separating them. The germline gives CDR1 SNHLY, CDR2 FYNNEI. This CDR3 region has 15 residues. The DNA for the CDR3 is TGTGCCAGCAGTGAATTGAGGGCCCCTAACTATGGCTACACCTTC. Its protein product is CASSELRAPNYGYTF.

Note on this clone: A junction end diverges from the germline sequence, so it may reflect a read error. The rearrangement joins TRBV7-9 to TRBJ2-1, with 8 bases lining up with TRBD2. The CDR3 has 16 amino acids. Germline assignment: CDR1 SEHNR and CDR2 FQNEAQ (reference sequence). In DNA, the CDR3 is TGTTCCAGCAGCTTAGGGCGGGGGGCCATAAACAATGAGCAGTTCTTC. The encoded protein is CSSSLGRGAINNEQFF. Together with reference TRBV7-9 and TRBJ2-1, the CDR3 gives the full variable domain: DTGVSQNPRHKITKRGQNVTFRCDPISEHNRLYWYRQTLGQGPEFLTYFQNEAQLEKSRLLSDRFSAERPKGSFSTLEIQRTEQGDSAMYLCSSSLGRGAINNEQFFGPGTRLTVL.

The chain combines TRBV2 with TRBJ2-3, with D possibly being TRBD1 (6 bases). V lost 11 bases and J lost 2, with 26 bases in between. From germline, CDR1 is SNHLY and CDR2 FYNNEI. This CDR3 region has 17 residues. The CDR3: CADWGTGRTEVTDTQYF. In DNA, the CDR3 is TGTGCCGACTGGGGAACAGGGCGAACAGAGGTCACAGATACGCAGTATTTT.

The chain links TRBV4-1 to TRBJ1-1; maybe TRBD1 (5 bases). Germline loops: CDR1 MGHRA, CDR2 YSYEKL. The CDR3 covers 16 residues. V was cut by 0 bases and J by 4 bases, with 15 bases left in between. CDR3 nucleotide sequence: TGCGCCAGCAGCCAAGACCTCAGGGCCGTGAGCACTGAAGCTTTCTTT. This translates into CASSQDLRAVSTEAFF.

The CDR3 region is CASSPGTKGPDTQYF. The CDR3 DNA reads as TGTGCCAGCAGTCCCGGGACAAAGGGGCCAGATACGCAGTATTTT. This chain joins TRBV2 and TRBJ2-3; perhaps TRBD1 as D (6 bases). The CDR3 contains 15 residues. V gave up 5 bases and J gave up 4 bases, with 16 bases separating them. Germline CDR1 SNHLY, CDR2 FYNNEI.

The rearrangement uses TRBV6-1 and TRBJ2-1; 7 positions match TRBD1. The J segment lost 7 bases and the V segment lost 2 bases, leaving 14 bases of the junction unmatched. Germline V gene sequence: CDR1 MNHNS, CDR2 SASEGT. CDR3 length: 17 residues. The CDR3 protein is CASSEYVRGPDQNEQFF. The CDR3 DNA is TGTGCCAGCAGTGAATATGTGAGGGGGCCCGATCAAAATGAGCAGTTCTTC.

In DNA, the CDR3 is TGCGCCACTGCACGGGCTAGCGGGGCCCTTAGAGAGCAGTTCTTC. Amino acid sequence: CATARASGALREQFF. The chain recombines TRBV5-1 with TRBJ2-1, with 9 bases identical to TRBD2. Trimming cost V 9 bases and J 10 bases; bases outside gene matches: 17. Per germline, CDR1 SGHRS and CDR2 YFSETQ. This CDR3 spans 15 amino acids.

The genes are TRBV13 and TRBJ2-5; perhaps TRBD2 as D (7 bases). CDR3 length equals 15 residues. The germline V and J ends were trimmed by 1 base and 5 bases, with 14 bases remaining between them. Germline CDR1 reads PRHDT; CDR2 reads FYEKMQ (reference sequence). The CDR3 DNA sequence: TGTGCCAGCAGCTTAGCTGCGGGGGCCCTGGAGACCCAGTACTTC. The encoded protein is CASSLAAGALETQYF.

J is TRBJ2-7 and V is TRBV6-5; the match to TRBD1 covers 9 bases. Germline CDR1 reads MNHEY; CDR2 reads SVGAGI. The CDR3 spans 14 residues. J gave up 7 bases and V 2 bases, and 6 bases lay outside the gene matches. The CDR3 region has the DNA TGTGCCAGCAGTTACCAGGACAGGGGTGGAGAGCAGTACTTC. Residues: CASSYQDRGGEQYF.